The rows below give T cell receptor beta chains drawn from one sample of a study of T-cell reconstitution after alpha-beta-depleted transplantation in children. Each CDR3 protein gets one entry after TCRdb re-called the PCR reads with MiXCR. The sample comprises approximately 200,000 distinct CDR3 sequences, 13% to 15% of which are singletons, and 13% rests with the top ten. Sequences were derived from PBMCs from the stem cell graft donor, sampled from the stem cell graft. These receptors were taken from a human donor who donated a stem cell graft to a child with acute lymphoblastic leukemia. The CDR3 runs from the conserved cysteine through the conserved F or W. A D gene is named only where the DNA matches it firmly. A clone size is listed for some rows: how often the clone was seen (once, few, many), or a class if it is expanded.

>TRBJ2-1|TRBV6-1|TRBD2|.
CASSVRTSGRAPEQFF
TGTGCCAGCAGTGTGAGGACTAGCGGGAGGGCCCCTGAGCAGTTCTTC
>TRBJ2-5|TRBV5-1|TRBD2|many
CASSFGLAEPQETQYF
TGCGCCAGCAGCTTCGGACTAGCGGAACCACAAGAGACCCAGTACTTC
>TRBJ2-5|TRBV20-1|.|many
CSARRPEQETQYF
TGCAGTGCTAGAAGGCCAGAACAAGAGACCCAGTACTTC
>TRBJ1-5|TRBV12-3/TRBV12-4|TRBD1|.
CASSFTGDGQPQHF
TGTGCCAGCAGTTTCACAGGGGACGGTCAGCCCCAGCATTTT
>TRBJ2-5|TRBV7-7|.|many
CASSLVYQETQYF
TGTGCCAGCAGCTTAGTGTACCAAGAGACCCAGTACTTC
>TRBJ1-5|TRBV29-1|.|few
CSVAVDGNQPQHF
TGCAGCGTTGCTGTGGATGGCAATCAGCCCCAGCATTTT
>TRBJ2-7|TRBV5-1|.|many
CASSPPDPLEQYF
TGCGCCAGCAGCCCTCCCGACCCACTCGAGCAGTACTTC
>TRBJ1-6|TRBV19|.|.
CASSLNARNSPLHF
TGTGCCAGTAGTCTCAACGCACGTAATTCACCCCTCCACTTT
>TRBJ2-7|TRBV29-1|TRBD2|many
CSVLAGGYEQYF
TGCAGCGTTCTAGCGGGAGGCTACGAGCAGTACTTC
>TRBJ2-3|TRBV7-2|.|many
CASSLASSTDTQYF
TGTGCCAGCAGCTTAGCCTCTAGCACAGATACGCAGTATTTT
>TRBJ2-7|TRBV7-8|.|.
CASSLDPGSYEQYF
TGTGCCAGCAGCTTAGATCCGGGATCCTACGAGCAGTACTTC
>TRBJ2-3|TRBV5-1|.|many
CASSEVPLDTQYF
TGCGCCAGCAGTGAGGTCCCCTTAGATACGCAGTATTTT
>TRBJ1-2|TRBV5-5|.|many
CASSFGGAVNYGYTF
TGTGCCAGCAGCTTCGGTGGGGCTGTAAACTATGGCTACACCTTC
>TRBJ2-1|TRBV20-1|TRBD1|many
CSAKNPGQGRYNEQFF
TGCAGTGCCAAAAACCCGGGACAGGGAAGATACAATGAGCAGTTCTTC
>TRBJ1-5|TRBV7-6|.|many
CASSLGSSPPQHF
TGTGCCAGCAGCTTGGGTTCGTCGCCGCCCCAGCATTTT
>TRBJ1-2|TRBV12-3/TRBV12-4|TRBD1|many
CASSHQGTVKNYGYTF
TGTGCCAGCAGTCACCAGGGGACAGTCAAAAACTATGGCTACACCTTC
>TRBJ1-1|TRBV21-1|.|many
CASSKCETGVQNTEAFF
TGTGCCAGCAGCAAATGTGAAACGGGGGTTCAGAACACTGAAGCTTTCTTT
>TRBJ2-3|TRBV14|.|.
CASSRIRMGAGSKPDTQYF
TGTGCCAGCAGCCGAATCCGGATGGGGGCAGGTTCCAAGCCAGATACGCAGTATTTT
>TRBJ1-2|TRBV12-3/TRBV12-4|TRBD1|few
CASSLINLVGQLTFNYGYTF
TGTGCCAGCAGTTTAATTAATCTTGTGGGACAGCTAACTTTTAACTATGGCTACACCTTC
>TRBJ1-2|TRBV24-1|.|many
CATSLGPYGYTF
TGTGCCACCAGTTTAGGGCCGTATGGCTACACCTTC
>TRBJ1-2|TRBV27|TRBD1|many
CASSPGPTGEGGYTF
TGTGCCAGCAGTCCCGGCCCTACAGGGGAGGGAGGCTACACCTTC
>TRBJ1-2|TRBV12-3/TRBV12-4|.|many
CASSLSGYPIGRNTF
TGTGCCAGCAGTTTATCAGGGTACCCTATTGGTAGGAATACCTTC
>TRBJ1-1|TRBV29-1|.|many
CSVGGDGEAFF
TGCAGCGTTGGGGGGGATGGAGAAGCTTTCTTT
>TRBJ1-1|TRBV18|TRBD1|once
CASSSSPGQGISTEAFF
TGTGCCAGCTCGTCGAGCCCGGGACAGGGAATCAGCACTGAAGCTTTCTTT
>TRBJ2-3|TRBV3-1|.|.
CASSQSNADTQYF
TGTGCCAGCAGCCAATCGAATGCGGATACGCAGTATTTT
>TRBJ2-5|TRBV7-9|TRBD1|.
CASSPAGQGATQYF
TGTGCCAGCAGCCCCGCCGGACAGGGCGCGACCCAGTACTTC
>TRBJ2-1|TRBV20-1|.|many
CSAPAILAPKGFYNEQFF
TGCAGTGCTCCAGCAATACTAGCCCCGAAGGGCTTTTACAATGAGCAGTTCTTC
>TRBJ2-1|TRBV12-3/TRBV12-4|TRBD2|many
CASTRLASHEQFF
TGTGCCAGCACTCGACTAGCGTCACATGAGCAGTTCTTC
>TRBJ2-1|TRBV6-5|TRBD2|many
CASSYSPSGRRSYNEQFF
TGTGCCAGCAGTTACTCTCCTAGCGGGAGAAGGTCCTACAATGAGCAGTTCTTC
>TRBJ2-2|TRBV5-1|.|many
CASSLGTGSQADAGELFF
TGCGCCAGCAGCTTGGGTACCGGGAGCCAGGCGGACGCCGGGGAGCTGTTTTTT
>TRBJ1-5|TRBV6-6|.|.
CASSDGSNQPQHF
TGTGCCAGCAGCGACGGCTCCAATCAGCCCCAGCATTTT
>TRBJ2-5|TRBV5-1|.|many
CASSLAGDPEETQYF
TGCGCCAGCAGCTTGGCTGGGGATCCGGAAGAGACCCAGTACTTC
>TRBJ2-3|TRBV6-1|.|.
CASSEAGGSPTDTQYF
TGTGCCAGCAGTGAAGCTGGCGGGTCCCCCACAGATACGCAGTATTTT
>TRBJ1-6|TRBV11-1|TRBD1|many
CASSFTGAKTWSYNSPLHF
TGTGCCAGCAGCTTTACAGGGGCGAAGACTTGGTCCTATAATTCACCCCTCCACTTT
>TRBJ2-1|TRBV20-1|.|many
CSARVLKGGAAYNEQFF
TGCAGTGCTAGAGTCCTCAAGGGGGGAGCAGCCTACAATGAGCAGTTCTTC
>TRBJ2-3|TRBV20-1|.|many
CSPLGGRATDTQYF
TGCAGCCCACTAGGGGGTCGGGCCACAGATACGCAGTATTTT
>TRBJ2-2|TRBV20-1|.|.
CSATKSRGAGELFF
TGCAGTGCTACCAAATCTAGGGGGGCCGGGGAGCTGTTTTTT
>TRBJ2-1|TRBV11-3|TRBD1|.
CASSSGQGAREQFF
TGTGCCAGCAGTTCAGGACAGGGGGCACGGGAGCAGTTCTTC
>TRBJ1-3|TRBV6-4|TRBD1|few
CASSEPRTGSGNTIYF
TGTGCCAGCAGTGAACCGAGGACAGGGTCTGGAAACACCATATATTTT
>TRBJ2-5|TRBV11-1|.|.
CASSLVTGGDLAQGREETQYF
TGTGCCAGCAGCTTAGTAACTGGGGGCGACCTGGCACAGGGGAGGGAAGAGACCCAGTACTTC
>TRBJ1-3|TRBV30|.|few
CAWRQNGKGNTIYF
TGTGCCTGGAGACAAAACGGAAAAGGAAACACCATATATTTT
>TRBJ1-2|TRBV7-9|TRBD1|many
CASSLSQGAGGYTF
TGTGCCAGCAGCTTAAGCCAGGGGGCAGGAGGCTACACCTTC
>TRBJ2-2|TRBV10-3|TRBD2|few
CAISELAGSTGELFF
TGTGCCATCAGTGAGCTAGCGGGGAGCACCGGGGAGCTGTTTTTT
>TRBJ2-1|TRBV30|.|many
CAWSVPGGYNEQFF
TGTGCCTGGAGTGTCCCAGGCGGATACAATGAGCAGTTCTTC
>TRBJ1-5|TRBV12-3/TRBV12-4|.|few
CASSFWDLNQPQHF
TGTGCCAGCAGTTTCTGGGACCTCAATCAGCCCCAGCATTTT